At least ten counts were recorded for the clone carrying this TCR beta chain. Its antigen is unidentified. The data were obtained in a study of breast tumors, draining lymph nodes, adjacent tissues. Germline CDR1 reads SGHKS; CDR2 reads YYEKEE (reference sequence). The CDR3 contains 16 residues. Trimming removed 2 bases from V and 8 bases from J, with 20 bases in between. TCRdb independently ran MiXCR on the multiplex PCR reads; one entry per CDR3 protein. This table holds under 250,000 distinct CDR3 sequences, 32% found once. The lymph nodes were axillary draining lymph nodes from breast cancer patients. Study results and caveats: Most tumor T cells seemingly derive from lymph node, then expand in tumor. Tumor TCR diversity was below lymph nodes but above nontumor tissue. Tumor T cell lymph node origin was a supported hypothesis, not proven. Compared with basal-like, luminal-like tumors shared significantly more repertoire with nontumor tissue.

This clonotype was obtained from a female donor with breast cancer. Some clones in this sample may be carry-over from other donors' samples. The chain joins TRBV5-5 to TRBJ2-1; tentatively, D is TRBD2 (6 bases). Sequenced sample: axillary lymph node tissue. CDR3 region: CASSFGRGVLSYEQFF. The CDR3 coding sequence is TGTGCCAGCAGCTTTGGGCGGGGAGTACTGAGCTATGAGCAGTTCTTC.